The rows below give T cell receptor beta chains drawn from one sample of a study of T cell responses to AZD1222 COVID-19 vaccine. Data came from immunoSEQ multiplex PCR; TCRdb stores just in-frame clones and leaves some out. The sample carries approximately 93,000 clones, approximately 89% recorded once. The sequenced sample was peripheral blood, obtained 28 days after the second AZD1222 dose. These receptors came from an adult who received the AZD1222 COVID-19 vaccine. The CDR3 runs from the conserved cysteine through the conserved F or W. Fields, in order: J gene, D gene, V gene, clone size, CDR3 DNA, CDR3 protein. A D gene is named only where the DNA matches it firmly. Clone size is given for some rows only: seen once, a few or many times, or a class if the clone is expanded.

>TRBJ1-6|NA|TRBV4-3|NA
TGCGCCAGCAGCCGCGCTCCCGCAGATAATTCACCCCTCCACTTT
CASSRAPADNSPLHF
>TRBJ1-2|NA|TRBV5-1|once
TGCGCCAGCAGCTTGGTATCCAGGGGAACTGATGGCTACACCTTC
CASSLVSRGTDGYTF
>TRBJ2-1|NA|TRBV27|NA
TGTGCCAGCAGCCTGCGGCGGGCCGGTATATACAATGAGCAGTTCTTC
CASSLRRAGIYNEQFF
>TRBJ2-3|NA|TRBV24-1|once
TGTGCCACCAGCCAGCCGGGACATACCACAGATACGCAGTATTTT
CATSQPGHTTDTQYF
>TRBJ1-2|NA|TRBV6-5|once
TGTGCCAGCAGTTACGCCGGGGTGGGTGGCTACACCTTC
CASSYAGVGGYTF
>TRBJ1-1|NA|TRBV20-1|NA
TGCAGTGCTAGACGCATCGGGGAAGCTTTCTTT
CSARRIGEAFF
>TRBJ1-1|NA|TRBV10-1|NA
TGCGTACCTGGGCCGAGAGCCACTGAAGCTTTCTTT
CVPGPRATEAFF
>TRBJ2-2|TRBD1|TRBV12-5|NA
TGTGCTAGTGGTTTGGTACCGAAGGAAGGGGGCAGTAACACCGGGGAGCTGTTTTTT
CASGLVPKEGGSNTGELFF
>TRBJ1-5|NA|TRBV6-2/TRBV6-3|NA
TGTGCCAGCAGTTACGGGCTGCCCTGGCCCCAGCATTTT
CASSYGLPWPQHF
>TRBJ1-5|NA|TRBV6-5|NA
TGTGCCAGCAGGGGGCAGGGGAATCAGCCCCAGCATTTT
CASRGQGNQPQHF
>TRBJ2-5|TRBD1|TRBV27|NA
TGTGCCAGCATCAAGGAGGACAGGGGGCCCCAAGAGACCCAGTACTTC
CASIKEDRGPQETQYF
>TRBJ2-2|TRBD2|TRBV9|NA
TGTGCCAGCAGCGTACCAGCGGGGGGGCCGGCCGGGGAGCTGTTTTTT
CASSVPAGGPAGELFF
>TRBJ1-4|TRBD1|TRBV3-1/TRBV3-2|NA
TGTGCCAGCAGCACTGGACCCGGGACAGGGGGCAGAAATGAAAAACTGTTTTTT
CASSTGPGTGGRNEKLFF
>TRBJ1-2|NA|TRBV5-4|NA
TGTGCCAGCAGCTTGGGCAGAGTTAACTATGGCTACACCTTC
CASSLGRVNYGYTF
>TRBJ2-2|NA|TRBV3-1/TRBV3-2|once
TGTGCCAGCAGCCTAACCGGGGAGCTGTTTTTT
CASSLTGELFF
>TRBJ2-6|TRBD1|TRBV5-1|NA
TGCGCCAGCAGCGCCCGGGACAGGGGGCTGGGGGCCAACGTCCTGACTTTC
CASSARDRGLGANVLTF
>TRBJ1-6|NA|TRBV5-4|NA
TGTGCCAGCAGCTTGACGACAACGAGCGGTTCACCCCTCCACTTT
CASSLTTTSGSPLHF
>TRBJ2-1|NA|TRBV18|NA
TGTGCCAGCTCCCACAGGGACTCTCTCATTGAGCAGTTCTTC
CASSHRDSLIEQFF
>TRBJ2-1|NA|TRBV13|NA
TGTGCCAGCAGCTTAGGTCGCGGGGAAATCAATGAGCAGTTCTTC
CASSLGRGEINEQFF
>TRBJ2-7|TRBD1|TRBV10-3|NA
TGTGCCATCACCCCAAATGGACAGGGGGTCTCCTACGAGCAGTACTTC
CAITPNGQGVSYEQYF
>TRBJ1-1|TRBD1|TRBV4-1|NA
TGCGCCAGCAGCCTACTGACAGGGGGTAGGCTCTTT
CASSLLTGGRLF
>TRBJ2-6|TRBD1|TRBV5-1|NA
TGCGCCAGCAGGCAAACAGGGGGCGGCTTCTCTGGGGCCAACGTCCTGACTTTC
CASRQTGGGFSGANVLTF
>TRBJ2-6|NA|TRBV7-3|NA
TGTGCCAGCAGCTTACAGGTTATTGGATCTGGGGCCAACGTCCTGACTTTC
CASSLQVIGSGANVLTF
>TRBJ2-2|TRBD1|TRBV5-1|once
TGCGCCAGCAGCTTTGGCTTTGGGGAGCCGGGACAGGGAAACACCGGGGAGCTGTTTTTT
CASSFGFGEPGQGNTGELFF
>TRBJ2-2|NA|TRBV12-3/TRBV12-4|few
TGTGCCAGCAGTTACGGGCAAACCGGGGAGCTGTTTTTT
CASSYGQTGELFF
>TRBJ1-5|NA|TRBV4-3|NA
TGCGCCAGCAGCCAAGGGTTAGGGTCGCCGCAGCCCCAGCATTTT
CASSQGLGSPQPQHF
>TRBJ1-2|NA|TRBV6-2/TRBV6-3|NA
TGTGCCAGCAGTTACCTCGGACTGTATGGCTACACCTTC
CASSYLGLYGYTF
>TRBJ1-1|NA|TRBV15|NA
TGTGCCACCAGCAGAGATCATCAAGGGGACACTGAAGCTTTCTTT
CATSRDHQGDTEAFF